This record looks at one T cell receptor beta chain sequence and its context. Its specificity is not known. The data originate from a study of CXCR3-negative and CXCR3-positive naive CD8 T cells. Overall study findings and caveats: More hydrophobic TRB CDR3s were found in CXCR3-positive naive cells than in CXCR3-negative naive cells. The study inferred TCR strength from TRB CDR3 properties and found comparable surface CD5 between naive subsets.

The CDR3 runs 15 residues. CDR1 is SEHNR and CDR2 is FQNEAQ in the germline V gene (reference sequence). CD45RO-CCR7+CD27+CD95- characterized naive CD8+ T cells. UMI-tagged TRB cDNA libraries were built via 5' RACE. TCRdb re-called the 5' RACE reads; every CDR3 protein appears as one record, without DNA. This repertoire includes roughly 55,000 distinct CDR3 sequences. The chain has TRBV7-9 and TRBJ2-7; the TRBD1 assignment by TCRdb is unverifiable without DNA. The sequencing input was naive CXCR3+ CD8+ T cells from blood. The subset denotes: CD45RO-CCR7+CD27+CD95- naive CD8+ T cells expressing CXCR3 (TNR3+). This clonotype originated in a human donor in good health. Some clones in this sample may be carry-over from other donors' samples. CDR3 residues: CASSLDPGQNYEQYF.